These T cell receptor beta chains were read from a single sample in a study of cytomegalovirus exposure and HLA in healthy donors. The assay was immunoSEQ multiplex PCR, and TCRdb's table has in-frame clones only and misses some. This table holds roughly 120,000 clones, 55% to 75% found once. What was sequenced was PBMCs. Every receptor here comes from a middle-aged woman in good health and CMV-seropositive. Both conserved end residues are part of each CDR3. Each record gives: clone size, D gene, V gene, CDR3 length, J gene, CDR3 DNA, CDR3 protein. D genes are given only for firm matches. Clone size appears in some rows only: once, few, many, or a class for an expanded clone.

>few|TRBD1|TRBV5-4|15|TRBJ1-4
TGCGCCAGCAGCCAAAGCGGGACAGGAGATGAAAAACTGTTTTTT
CASSQSGTGDEKLFF
>-|-|TRBV4-3|15|TRBJ1-4
TGCGCCAGCAGCCCCCGGGACACAGAAGGGGAAAAACTGTTTTTT
CASSPRDTEGEKLFF
>-|TRBD2|TRBV18|15|TRBJ2-7
TGTGCCAGCTCACCAGGGCCCGGGACTACCTACGAGCAGTACTTC
CASSPGPGTTYEQYF
>-|-|TRBV6-5|14|TRBJ1-1
TGTGCCAGCAGCTCTCGGTCGGGGAGTACTGAAGCTTTCTTT
CASSSRSGSTEAFF
>-|TRBD2|TRBV2|15|TRBJ2-3
TGTGCCAGCAGTGGACTAGCGTCGGGCACAGATACGCAGTATTTT
CASSGLASGTDTQYF
>few|TRBD1|TRBV5-1|15|TRBJ1-6
TGCGCCAGCAGCTTTGACAGGGCGAGGGGCTCACCCCTCCACTTT
CASSFDRARGSPLHF
>few|-|TRBV7-2|19|TRBJ1-2
TGTGCCAGCAGCCAAACTTACTCAACCCGGACAGTAGATTACTATGGCTACACCTTC
CASSQTYSTRTVDYYGYTF
>few|-|TRBV2|12|TRBJ1-2
TGTGCCAGCAGTGACGAGGAAGCGAGCTACACCTTC
CASSDEEASYTF
>few|-|TRBV10-2|13|TRBJ2-7
TGCGCCAGCAGTGGCACGATAGACTACGAGCAGTACTTC
CASSGTIDYEQYF
>-|-|TRBV9|13|TRBJ1-1
TGTGCCAGCAGCGTATCTCGTAACACTGAAGCTTTCTTT
CASSVSRNTEAFF
>-|-|TRBV9|14|TRBJ1-2
TGTGCCAGCAGCACCCCGCCGGACTGGAATGGCTACACCTTC
CASSTPPDWNGYTF
>-|TRBD2|TRBV6-1|15|TRBJ2-3
TGTGCCAGCAGTCCGGGACTAGCTTGGTTAGATACGCAGTATTTT
CASSPGLAWLDTQYF
>-|TRBD1|TRBV4-1|18|TRBJ2-5
TGCGCCAGCAGCCAAGAGGACGGGCCCTACAGGGGGCAAGAGACCCAGTACTTC
CASSQEDGPYRGQETQYF
>-|-|TRBV11-3|14|TRBJ2-2
TGTGCCAGCAGCCACCGGGGGGCCGCCGGGGAGCTGTTTTTT
CASSHRGAAGELFF